The clone carrying this T cell receptor beta chain has ten or more counts. The antigen is unknown. The investigators amplified TCR beta CDR3 regions from RNA transcripts. TCR CDR3 underwent first-round RT-PCR with the HTBI primer set. TCRdb redid the calling of the multiplex PCR reads with MiXCR, one entry per CDR3 protein. Of about 570,000 distinct CDR3 sequences detected, 40% to 55% appear once; the ten largest clones hold roughly 20%. Patients were excluded because of uncontrolled infection, other autoimmune disease, pregnancy or lactation. This record comes from a study of T cells in Graves' hyperthyroidism and ophthalmopathy. Study-level findings and limits: Ophthalmopathy was distinguished from stable hyperthyroidism by 13 V-J signatures. Blood also carried most thyroid clonotypes expanded above 0.001.

Germline-derived CDR1 and CDR2 are LGHNA and YNFKEQ. The CDR3 sequence is 15 residues long. The V segment lost 3 bases and the J segment 1 base; nucleotides outside the gene matches: 5. V is TRBV4-2 and J is TRBJ1-1, with TRBD1 identical over 7 bases. The sequence came from an adult woman with Graves' disease, either hyperthyroidism or ophthalmopathy (not recorded which). The specimen sequenced was peripheral blood or thyroid tissue (not recorded which). CDR3: CASSHHAGGNTEAFF. Here the CDR3 DNA reads TGTGCCAGCAGCCACCATGCAGGGGGGAACACTGAAGCTTTCTTT.